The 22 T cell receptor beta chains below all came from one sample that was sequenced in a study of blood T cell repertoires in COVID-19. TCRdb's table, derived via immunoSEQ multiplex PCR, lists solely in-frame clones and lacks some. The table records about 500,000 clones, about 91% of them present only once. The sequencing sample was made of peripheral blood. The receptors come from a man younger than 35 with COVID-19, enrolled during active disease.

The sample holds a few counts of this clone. CDR3 nucleotides: TGTGCCAGCAGTGAAATAAGGGAGAAGCAGTACTTC. This codes for CASSEIREKQYF. The chain recombines TRBV2 with TRBJ2-7, with D perhaps matching TRBD2 (5 bases). Trimming took off 2 bases at V and 8 bases at J, with 10 bases between the two ends. Germline CDR1 is SNHLY and CDR2 is FYNNEI. This CDR3 spans 12 amino acids.

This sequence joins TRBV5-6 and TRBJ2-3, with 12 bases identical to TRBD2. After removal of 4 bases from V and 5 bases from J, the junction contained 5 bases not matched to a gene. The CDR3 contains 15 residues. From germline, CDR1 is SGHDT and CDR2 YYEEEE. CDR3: CASSSSSGRVDTQYF. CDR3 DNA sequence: TGTGCCAGCAGCAGCTCTAGCGGGAGGGTAGATACGCAGTATTTT.

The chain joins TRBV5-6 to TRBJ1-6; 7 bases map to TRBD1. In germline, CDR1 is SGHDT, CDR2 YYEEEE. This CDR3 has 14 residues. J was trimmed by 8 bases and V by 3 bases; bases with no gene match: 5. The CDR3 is CASSYGQEYSPLHF. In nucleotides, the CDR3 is TGTGCCAGCAGCTACGGACAGGAATATTCACCCCTCCACTTT.

The CDR3: CASSRTTGDGNTIYF. The CDR3 coding sequence is TGTGCCAGCAGCCGCACTACAGGGGATGGAAACACCATATATTTT. The rearrangement uses TRBV11-2 and TRBJ1-3; 7 positions match TRBD1. Germline-derived CDR1 and CDR2 are SGHAT and FQNNGV. With V trimmed by 5 bases and J by 3 bases, 7 bases remained unmatched. This CDR3 is 15 amino acids long.

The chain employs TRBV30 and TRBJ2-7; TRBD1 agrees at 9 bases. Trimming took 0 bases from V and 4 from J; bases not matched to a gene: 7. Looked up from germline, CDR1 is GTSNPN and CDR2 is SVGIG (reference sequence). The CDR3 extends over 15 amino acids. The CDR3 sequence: CAWSVGQGFYYEQYF. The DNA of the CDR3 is TGTGCCTGGAGTGTGGGACAGGGTTTTTATTACGAGCAGTACTTC.

For the CDR3, the DNA is TGTGCCAGCAGCCAATCTAGCTTCGGGTCCTCCTACGAGCAGTACTTC. Translated: CASSQSSFGSSYEQYF. This chain connects TRBV3-1 (or the pseudogene TRBV3-2) to TRBJ2-7, with a tentative D call TRBD2 (5 bases). V dropped 2 bases and J dropped 0 bases, with 14 bases sitting between them. Germline assignment: CDR1 LGHDT and CDR2 YNNKEL (reference sequence). The CDR3 is 16 residues long.

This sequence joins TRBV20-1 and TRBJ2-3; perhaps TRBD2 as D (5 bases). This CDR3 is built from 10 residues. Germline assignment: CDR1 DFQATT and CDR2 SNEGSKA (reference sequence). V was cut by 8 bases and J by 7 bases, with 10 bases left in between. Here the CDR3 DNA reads TGCAGTTCACACGGGAATACGCAGTATTTT. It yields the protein CSSHGNTQYF.

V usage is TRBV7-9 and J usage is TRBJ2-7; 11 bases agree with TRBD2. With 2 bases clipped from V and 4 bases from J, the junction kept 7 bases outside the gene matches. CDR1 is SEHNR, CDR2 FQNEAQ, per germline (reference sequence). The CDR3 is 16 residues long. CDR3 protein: CASSLWGLADKYEQYF. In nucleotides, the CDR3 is TGTGCCAGCAGCTTATGGGGACTAGCGGACAAATACGAGCAGTACTTC. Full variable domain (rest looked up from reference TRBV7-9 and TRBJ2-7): DTGVSQNPRHKITKRGQNVTFRCDPISEHNRLYWYRQTLGQGPEFLTYFQNEAQLEKSRLLSDRFSAERPKGSFSTLEIQRTEQGDSAMYLCASSLWGLADKYEQYFGPGTRLTVT.

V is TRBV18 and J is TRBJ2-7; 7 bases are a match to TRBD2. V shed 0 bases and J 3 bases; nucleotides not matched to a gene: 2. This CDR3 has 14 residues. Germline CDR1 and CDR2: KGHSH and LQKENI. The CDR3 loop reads CASSPPGGIYEQYF. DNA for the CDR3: TGTGCCAGCTCACCACCGGGAGGGATCTACGAGCAGTACTTC.

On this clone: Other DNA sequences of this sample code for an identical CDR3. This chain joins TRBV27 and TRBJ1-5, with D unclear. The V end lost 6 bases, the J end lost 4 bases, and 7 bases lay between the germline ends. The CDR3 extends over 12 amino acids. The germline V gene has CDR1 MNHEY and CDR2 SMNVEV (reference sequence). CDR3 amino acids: CASRTGNQPQHF. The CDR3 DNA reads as TGTGCCAGCAGGACGGGAAATCAGCCCCAGCATTTT.

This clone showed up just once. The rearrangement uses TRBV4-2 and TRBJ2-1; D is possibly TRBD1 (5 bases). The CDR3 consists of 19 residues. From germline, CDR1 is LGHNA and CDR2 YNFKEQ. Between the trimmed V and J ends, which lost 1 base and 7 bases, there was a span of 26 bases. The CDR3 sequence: CASSQVGPAGQGVMNEQFF. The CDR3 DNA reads TGTGCCAGCAGCCAAGTCGGACCCGCCGGACAAGGCGTTATGAATGAGCAGTTCTTC.

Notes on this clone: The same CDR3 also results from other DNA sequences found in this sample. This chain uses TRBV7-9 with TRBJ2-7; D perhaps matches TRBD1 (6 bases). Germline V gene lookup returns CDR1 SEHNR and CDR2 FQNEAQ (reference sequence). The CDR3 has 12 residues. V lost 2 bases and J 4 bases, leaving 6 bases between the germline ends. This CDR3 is CASSLQGYEQYF. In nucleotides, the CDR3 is TGTGCCAGCAGCTTACAGGGGTACGAGCAGTACTTC.

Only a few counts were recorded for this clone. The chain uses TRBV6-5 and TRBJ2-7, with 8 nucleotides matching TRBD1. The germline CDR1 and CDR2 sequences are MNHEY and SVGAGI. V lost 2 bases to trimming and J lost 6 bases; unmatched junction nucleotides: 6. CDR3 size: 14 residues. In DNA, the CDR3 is TGTGCCAGCAGTTACCGGGACAGGCCTTTCGAGCAGTACTTC. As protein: CASSYRDRPFEQYF.

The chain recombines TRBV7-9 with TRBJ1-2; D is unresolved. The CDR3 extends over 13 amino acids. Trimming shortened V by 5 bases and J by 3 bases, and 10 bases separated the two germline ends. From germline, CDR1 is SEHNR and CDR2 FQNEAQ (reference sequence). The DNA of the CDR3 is TGTGCCAGCAGCCATCGGGGTGACTATGGCTACACCTTC. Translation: CASSHRGDYGYTF. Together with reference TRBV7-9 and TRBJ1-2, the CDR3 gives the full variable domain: DTGVSQNPRHKITKRGQNVTFRCDPISEHNRLYWYRQTLGQGPEFLTYFQNEAQLEKSRLLSDRFSAERPKGSFSTLEIQRTEQGDSAMYLCASSHRGDYGYTFGSGTRLTVV.

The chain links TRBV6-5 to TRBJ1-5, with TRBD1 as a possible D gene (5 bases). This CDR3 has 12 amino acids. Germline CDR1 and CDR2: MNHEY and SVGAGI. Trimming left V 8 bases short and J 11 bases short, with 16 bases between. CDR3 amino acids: CASQGEAGAQHF. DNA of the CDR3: TGTGCCAGCCAAGGTGAAGCGGGGGCCCAGCATTTT.

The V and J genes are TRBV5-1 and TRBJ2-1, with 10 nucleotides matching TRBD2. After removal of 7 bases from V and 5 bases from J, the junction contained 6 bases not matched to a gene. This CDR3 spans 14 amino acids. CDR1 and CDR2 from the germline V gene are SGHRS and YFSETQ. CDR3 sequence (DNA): TGCGCCAGCCGGAGGAGCGGGGGGGACAATGAGCAGTTCTTC. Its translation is CASRRSGGDNEQFF.

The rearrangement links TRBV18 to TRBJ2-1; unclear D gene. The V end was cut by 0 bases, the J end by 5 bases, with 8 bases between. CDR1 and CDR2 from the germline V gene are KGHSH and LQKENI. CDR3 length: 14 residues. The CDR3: CASSPPSADNEQFF. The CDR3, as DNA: TGTGCCAGCTCACCACCGAGCGCAGACAATGAGCAGTTCTTC.

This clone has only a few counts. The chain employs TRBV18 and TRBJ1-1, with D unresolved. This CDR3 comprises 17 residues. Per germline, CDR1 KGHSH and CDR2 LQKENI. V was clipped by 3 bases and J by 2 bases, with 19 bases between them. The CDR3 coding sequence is TGTGCCAGCTCACCGATTGGTTCTGGCAGGTTTAACACTGAAGCTTTCTTT. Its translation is CASSPIGSGRFNTEAFF.

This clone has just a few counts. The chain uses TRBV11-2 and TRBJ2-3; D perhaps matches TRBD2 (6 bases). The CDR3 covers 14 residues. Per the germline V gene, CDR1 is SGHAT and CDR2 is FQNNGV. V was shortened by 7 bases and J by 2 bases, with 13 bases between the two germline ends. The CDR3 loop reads CASMGGDLTDTQYF. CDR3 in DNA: TGTGCCAGCATGGGCGGGGACCTCACAGATACGCAGTATTTT.

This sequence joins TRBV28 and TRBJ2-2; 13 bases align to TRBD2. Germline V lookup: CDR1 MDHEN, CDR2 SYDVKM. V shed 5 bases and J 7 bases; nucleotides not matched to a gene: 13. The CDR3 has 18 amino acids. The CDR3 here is CASSPRTSGGLLDGELFF. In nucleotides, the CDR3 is TGTGCCAGCAGTCCTCGGACTAGCGGGGGCCTGCTGGACGGGGAGCTGTTTTTT.

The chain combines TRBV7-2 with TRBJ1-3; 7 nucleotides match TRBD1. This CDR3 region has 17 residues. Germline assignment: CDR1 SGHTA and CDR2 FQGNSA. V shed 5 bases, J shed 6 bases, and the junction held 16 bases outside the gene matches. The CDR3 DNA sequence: TGTGCCAGCAGCCAAAAAAAATCCGGACAGGTTATAAACACCATATATTTT. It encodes CASSQKKSGQVINTIYF. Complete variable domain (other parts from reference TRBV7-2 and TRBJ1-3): GAGVSQSPSNKVTEKGKDVELRCDPISGHTALYWYRQSLGQGLEFLIYFQGNSAPDKSGLPSDRFSAERTGGSVSTLTIQRTQQEDSAVYLCASSQKKSGQVINTIYFGEGSWLTVV.

The CDR3 DNA reads TGTGCCAGCAGCTTACAACAGTCCGAGCCCCAGCATTTT. Translating it yields CASSLQQSEPQHF. The chain employs TRBV7-8 and TRBJ1-5; D remains ambiguous. This CDR3 is 13 amino acids long. Germline V gives CDR1 SGHVS, CDR2 FQNEAQ. V lost 2 bases and J lost 8, with 10 bases in between.